This TCR beta chain was captured by sequencing in a study of blood T cell repertoires in COVID-19. Study as a whole: There were acute and convalescent COVID-19 samples, and they came from the United States, Italy and Spain. From T cells, B-cell-depleted T cells, or PBMCs came the material, which was cDNA or gDNA.

The cohort comprised adults aged roughly 18 to 100 years residing in approximately 22 US areas. This clone occurred a few times. Original data processing: Cell counts per sample came from amplifying reference gene primers. This table comes from immunoSEQ multiplex PCR, and its TCRdb copy is limited to in-frame clones, with some not included. The V and J calls and the clone size are those of that table, but D and trimming were determined from the DNA. Seen here are around 58,000 clones, around 80% observed once, and the top ten hold approximately 4%. The clonotype originates from a woman aged 40 to 55 with acute COVID-19. The sample was PBMCs or T cells enriched from blood (not recorded which).

CDR3 in DNA: TGTGCCACCAGTGATCCCCGGGGAGGGGCAGGCTTCGACTCTGGGGCCAACGTCCTGACTTTC. It translates to CATSDPRGGAGFDSGANVLTF. This chain links TRBV24-1 with TRBJ2-6; 7 nucleotides match TRBD2. Trimming at V came to 3 bases and at J to 0 bases, leaving 16 bases not matched to a gene. This CDR3 contains 21 residues. The germline gives CDR1 KGHDR, CDR2 SFDVKD.